One and the same sample provided the 32 T cell receptor beta chains below, sequenced in a study of blood T cell repertoires in COVID-19 (dated by TCRdb to the early 2020s). The library was obtained by the immunoSEQ multiplex PCR assay. TCRdb's version of the immuneACCESS table is confined to in-frame rearrangements and falls short of the full clone set. An unresolved V gene accounts for under half of the shortfall where checked; the remainder is of unknown origin. Across this sample there are about 92,000 clones, with roughly 89% seen only once. Together, the top ten hold about 17% of the sample. Sequenced material: peripheral blood. The source is a woman in her fifties or sixties with COVID-19, enrolled during active disease.

Only a few counts were recorded for this clone. The genes are TRBV30 and TRBJ2-7, with TRBD1 identical over 7 bases. V shed 6 bases and J 9 bases; nucleotides not matched to a gene: 14. There are 13 residues in the CDR3. CDR1 and CDR2 (germline): GTSNPN, SVGIG (reference sequence). CDR3 bases: TGTGCCTGCGAACGGGACAGCCGAGGAGGGCAGTACTTC. This sequence encodes CACERDSRGGQYF.

The genes are TRBV6-5 and TRBJ1-3; possible D gene TRBD1, 5 bases. Germline V gene data show CDR1 as MNHEY and CDR2 as SVGAGI. The CDR3 consists of 14 residues. V dropped 5 bases and J dropped 3 bases, with 11 bases sitting between them. The CDR3 DNA reads TGTGCCAGCAGTCAACCAGGGTATGGAAACACCATATATTTT. Amino acid sequence: CASSQPGYGNTIYF.

The chain combines TRBV5-1 with TRBJ1-5; D is unresolved. The V and J ends lost 0 bases and 2 bases respectively, with 9 bases between them. The germline V gene has CDR1 SGHRS and CDR2 YFSETQ. CDR3 length: 15 residues. The CDR3 sequence: CASSLGGTGNQPQHF. The CDR3 region has the DNA TGCGCCAGCAGCTTGGGAGGTACCGGCAATCAGCCCCAGCATTTT.

The chain employs TRBV5-5 and TRBJ2-5; 14 nucleotides agree with TRBD2. The CDR3 extends over 16 amino acids. Germline V lookup: CDR1 SGHKS, CDR2 YYEKEE (reference sequence). Unmatched junction bases numbered 3, after V lost 0 bases and J lost 5 bases. The CDR3 DNA is TGTGCCAGCAGCTTGGGGACTAGCGGGGGGTTGGAGACCCAGTACTTC. Its protein product is CASSLGTSGGLETQYF.

The chain has TRBV9 and TRBJ1-2, with D perhaps matching TRBD1 (5 bases). V gave up 0 bases and J gave up 1 base, with 10 bases separating them. The CDR3 contains 15 residues. The V gene's germline CDR1 is SGDLS and CDR2 YYNGEE. This chain's CDR3 is CASSVGWQGNYGYTF. As DNA, the CDR3 is TGTGCCAGCAGCGTAGGGTGGCAGGGTAACTATGGCTACACCTTC.

The chain carries TRBV4-3 and TRBJ1-2; the D is unclear. V gave up 2 bases and J gave up 1 base, with 14 bases separating them. CDR3 size: 16 residues. CDR1 and CDR2 from the germline V gene are LGHNA and YSLEER. The CDR3 nucleotides read TGCGCCAGCAGCCAATCCTCCGGCAGACTTAACTATGGCTACACCTTC. Protein: CASSQSSGRLNYGYTF.

J is TRBJ2-3 and V is TRBV3-1 (or the pseudogene TRBV3-2); TRBD2 matches 12 bases. CDR3 size: 16 residues. In germline, CDR1 is LGHDT, CDR2 YNNKEL (reference sequence). V gave up 4 bases and J gave up 5 bases; unmatched junction bases: 7. The CDR3 loop is CASSPSSGGAEDTQYF. The CDR3 DNA sequence: TGTGCCAGCAGCCCCTCTAGCGGGGGGGCGGAAGATACGCAGTATTTT.

The chain recombines TRBV14 with TRBJ1-4; D gene ambiguous. This CDR3 contains 12 residues. The V and J ends lost 4 bases and 8 bases respectively, with 8 bases between them. CDR1 is SGHDN, CDR2 FVKESK, per germline. DNA for the CDR3: TGTGCCAGCAGCCGGAGTGGCGAAAAACTGTTTTTT. As protein: CASSRSGEKLFF. The full variable domain, its missing parts supplied by reference TRBV14 and TRBJ1-4, is EAGVTQFPSHSVIEKGQTVTLRCDPISGHDNLYWYRRVMGKEIKFLLHFVKESKQDESGMPNNRFLAERTGGTYSTLKVQPAELEDSGVYFCASSRSGEKLFFGSGTQLSVL.

The CDR3 protein is CASRAVSGGSYEQYF. The CDR3 bases are TGTGCCAGCAGGGCAGTGAGCGGCGGCTCCTACGAGCAGTACTTC. The chain recombines TRBV7-9 with TRBJ2-7; D might be TRBD2 (5 bases). This CDR3 contains 15 residues. Per the germline V gene, CDR1 is SEHNR and CDR2 is FQNEAQ (reference sequence). V was shortened by 6 bases and J by 0 bases, with 15 bases between the two germline ends.

The chain recombines TRBV7-2 with TRBJ2-3; tentative D call: TRBD2 (5 bases). V dropped 1 base and J dropped 1 base, with 12 bases sitting between them. The CDR3 is 16 residues long. CDR1 and CDR2 from the germline V gene are SGHTA and FQGNSA. The chain's CDR3 is CASSLGAGGGTDTQYF. CDR3 bases: TGTGCCAGCAGCTTAGGGGCGGGCGGAGGCACAGATACGCAGTATTTT.

The chain is built from TRBV6-5 and TRBJ1-2; no definite D call. Germline CDR1 MNHEY, CDR2 SVGAGI. CDR3 length: 15 amino acids. Trimming pared 0 bases from V and 0 bases from J, leaving 8 bases between. The CDR3 nucleotides are TGTGCCAGCAGTTACTCGATGGCACCTAACTATGGCTACACCTTC. It codes for CASSYSMAPNYGYTF.

The chain recombines TRBV9 with TRBJ1-5; tentative D call: TRBD1 (6 bases). Deletions cut 8 bases from V and 0 bases from J, with 21 bases between. Germline V CDR1 and CDR2: SGDLS, YYNGEE. This CDR3 is built from 17 residues. The CDR3 loop reads CARTDRGGWDSNQPQHF. CDR3 DNA: TGTGCCAGAACCGATCGGGGGGGCTGGGATAGCAATCAGCCCCAGCATTTT.

The rearrangement joins TRBV7-2 to TRBJ2-7; 11 bases are a match to TRBD2. J lost 1 base, V lost 5 bases, and 7 bases had no gene match. Per germline, CDR1 SGHTA and CDR2 FQGNSA. There are 16 residues in the CDR3. The CDR3 DNA follows: TGTGCCAGCAGCCAACTAGCGGGGGCCCCTTCCTACGAGCAGTACTTC. It is translated as CASSQLAGAPSYEQYF.

The rearrangement links TRBV7-2 to TRBJ2-3; 8 bases are shared with TRBD2. CDR1 and CDR2 from the germline V gene are SGHTA and FQGNSA. The V segment lost 0 bases and the J segment 2 bases; nucleotides outside the gene matches: 4. The CDR3 has 16 amino acids. The CDR3 protein is CASSLATGGLTDTQYF. The CDR3 DNA reads TGTGCCAGCAGCTTAGCAACGGGGGGGCTCACAGATACGCAGTATTTT.

The chain links TRBV3-1 (or the pseudogene TRBV3-2) to TRBJ2-2, with 8 bases matching TRBD2. The CDR3 spans 14 residues. Germline-derived CDR1 and CDR2 are LGHDT and YNNKEL (reference sequence). V lost 4 bases to trimming and J lost 4 bases; unmatched junction nucleotides: 2. CDR3 sequence: CASSPGTSTGELFF. CDR3 DNA: TGTGCCAGCAGCCCCGGGACTAGCACCGGGGAGCTGTTTTTT.

The rearrangement joins TRBV4-3 to TRBJ1-2, with unresolved D. The CDR3 length is 15 residues. Trimming cost V 1 base and J 3 bases, with 12 bases left between them. Germline V lookup: CDR1 LGHNA, CDR2 YSLEER. This CDR3 reads CASSQVVQSHYGYTF. The CDR3 nucleotides are TGCGCCAGCAGCCAAGTTGTACAGTCTCACTATGGCTACACCTTC.

This chain links TRBV7-2 with TRBJ1-2; D is uncertain. Germline-derived CDR1 and CDR2 are SGHTA and FQGNSA. Trimming took 3 bases from V and 1 from J, leaving 6 bases between them. The CDR3 has 13 residues. CDR3 DNA sequence: TGTGCCAGCAGCTTTGGGAGTAACTATGGCTACACCTTC. It is translated as CASSFGSNYGYTF.

This clone was detected only a few times. CDR3 amino acids: CASSTHMNTEAFF. CDR3 nucleotide sequence: TGTGCCAGCAGTACGCACATGAACACTGAAGCTTTCTTT. V gene TRBV12-3 or TRBV12-4 combines with J gene TRBJ1-1; D unresolved. Trimming shortened V by 5 bases and J by 0 bases, and 7 bases separated the two germline ends. The CDR3 covers 13 residues.

The rearrangement links TRBV4-2 to TRBJ2-2; the D gene is possibly TRBD1 (6 bases). V lost 0 bases and J 6 bases, leaving 8 bases between the germline ends. The germline gives CDR1 LGHNA, CDR2 YNFKEQ. The CDR3 has 14 residues. DNA of the CDR3: TGTGCCAGCAGCCAAGAATGGGGGCCCGGGGAGCTGTTTTTT. Encoded protein: CASSQEWGPGELFF.

This chain uses TRBV18 with TRBJ2-2; 9 bases are a match to TRBD2. V gave up 0 bases and J gave up 5 bases; unmatched junction bases: 4. The CDR3 consists of 16 residues. Germline V lookup: CDR1 KGHSH, CDR2 LQKENI. DNA for the CDR3: TGTGCCAGCTCACCACCGGGCCTAGCGGGGACCGGGGAGCTGTTTTTT. This encodes CASSPPGLAGTGELFF.

The chain uses TRBV11-2 and TRBJ2-5, with TRBD2 matching 11 bases. CDR3 length equals 16 residues. Germline CDR1 and CDR2: SGHAT and FQNNGV. Trimming cost V 1 base and J 5 bases; bases outside gene matches: 6. The CDR3 region is CASSLGAGTSGETQYF. CDR3 DNA sequence: TGTGCCAGCAGCTTAGGCGCCGGGACTAGCGGCGAGACCCAGTACTTC. The full variable domain, completed using reference TRBV11-2 and TRBJ2-5, is EAGVAQSPRYKIIEKRQSVAFWCNPISGHATLYWYQQILGQGPKLLIQFQNNGVVDDSQLPKDRFSAERLKGVDSTLKIQPAKLEDSAVYLCASSLGAGTSGETQYFGPGTRLLVL.

The CDR3: CATSPRTSGGPTDTQYF. CDR3 coding DNA: TGTGCCACCAGCCCCCGGACTAGCGGGGGGCCCACAGATACGCAGTATTTT. This chain links TRBV15 with TRBJ2-3; 14 nucleotides align to TRBD2. The CDR3 extends over 17 amino acids. Germline CDR1 LNHNV, CDR2 YYDKDF (reference sequence). Unmatched junction bases numbered 6, after V lost 5 bases and J lost 2 bases.

V usage is TRBV6-2 or TRBV6-3 and J usage is TRBJ1-5, with D possibly TRBD1 on 5 matching bases. The CDR3 runs to 15 residues. The germline V gene has CDR1 MNHEY and CDR2 SVGEGT. V dropped 5 bases and J dropped 6 bases, with 17 bases sitting between them. CDR3 sequence: CASSTPGEGRQPQHF. The CDR3, as DNA: TGTGCCAGCAGTACTCCGGGGGAAGGTCGTCAGCCCCAGCATTTT.

This sequence joins TRBV30 and TRBJ1-2; D perhaps matches TRBD1 (6 bases). CDR1 GTSNPN and CDR2 SVGIG come from the germline V gene (reference sequence). The CDR3 has 13 residues. Trimming took 4 bases from V and 2 from J, leaving 11 bases between them. CDR3 residues: CAWIEQGNYGYTF. The CDR3 coding sequence is TGTGCCTGGATTGAGCAGGGGAACTATGGCTACACCTTC.

The rearrangement uses TRBV29-1 and TRBJ2-1; 8 bases fit TRBD1. Trimming at V came to 8 bases and at J to 2 bases, leaving 5 bases not matched to a gene. The V gene's germline CDR1 is SQVTM and CDR2 ANQGSEA. This CDR3 spans 13 amino acids. This chain's CDR3 is CSSKDRAYNEQFF. Here the CDR3 DNA reads TGCAGCAGTAAGGACAGGGCCTACAATGAGCAGTTCTTC.

The genes are TRBV30 and TRBJ2-3, with 8 nucleotides matching TRBD2. J gave up 2 bases and V 6 bases, and 10 bases lay outside the gene matches. The germline gives CDR1 GTSNPN, CDR2 SVGIG (reference sequence). The CDR3 runs 15 residues. The CDR3 DNA reads TGTGCCTGTGAAAGCGGGGGCGAATTCACAGATACGCAGTATTTT. It specifies CACESGGEFTDTQYF.

V and J are TRBV6-6 and TRBJ2-3; D ambiguous. The CDR3 loop spans 13 amino acids. The germline V gene has CDR1 MNHNY and CDR2 SVGAGI (reference sequence). V lost 6 bases to trimming and J lost 0 bases, with 7 bases between them. The CDR3 DNA sequence: TGTGCCAGCAGGGTGCGTAGCACAGATACGCAGTATTTT. Protein product: CASRVRSTDTQYF.

The CDR3 reads CASSHRTGRYGYTF. DNA for the CDR3: TGTGCCAGCAGCCATAGGACAGGGAGGTATGGCTACACCTTC. The chain couples TRBV3-1 (or the pseudogene TRBV3-2) to TRBJ1-2, with 8 bases that match TRBD1. The CDR3 is 14 amino acids. Germline lookup yields CDR1 LGHDT and CDR2 YNNKEL (reference sequence). V dropped 3 bases and J dropped 5; count of bases not matched to a gene: 5.

This rearrangement joins TRBV19 to TRBJ1-6, with no clear D. Trimming cost V 4 bases and J 10 bases, with 14 bases left between them. The V gene's germline CDR1 is LNHDA and CDR2 SQIVND (reference sequence). The CDR3 is 14 residues long. The CDR3 here is CASSSRGGSSPLHF. CDR3 DNA: TGTGCCAGTAGTAGTCGAGGAGGGAGCTCACCCCTCCACTTT.

The chain combines TRBV6-5 with TRBJ1-1; 8 positions agree with TRBD1. V shed 6 bases, J shed 1 base, and the junction held 4 bases outside the gene matches. Looked up from germline, CDR1 is MNHEY and CDR2 is SVGAGI. The length of the CDR3 is 14 residues. CDR3 residues: CASSPGTGNTEAFF. In DNA form, the CDR3 reads TGTGCCAGCAGCCCCGGGACAGGGAACACTGAAGCTTTCTTT.

This clone was detected only a few times. This chain joins TRBV19 and TRBJ1-3, with D hard to call. Germline-derived CDR1 and CDR2 are LNHDA and SQIVND (reference sequence). V was clipped by 6 bases and J by 0 bases, with 18 bases between them. The CDR3 sequence is 17 residues long. In DNA, the CDR3 is TGTGCCAGTAGCTTCGTGGGAGCCGCTAGCTCTGGAAACACCATATATTTT. It encodes CASSFVGAASSGNTIYF.

For the CDR3, the DNA is TGTGCCAGCTCGAACAGGTCGCTTATTTTCTATGGCTACACCTTC. The encoded protein is CASSNRSLIFYGYTF. The chain uses TRBV7-2 and TRBJ1-2, with D perhaps matching TRBD1 (5 bases). Germline CDR1 and CDR2: SGHTA and FQGNSA. The length of the CDR3 is 15 residues. V gave up 8 bases and J gave up 4 bases, with 20 bases separating them.